The source of this TCR beta chain is a study of response to subunit inactivated influenza vaccine. Germline V gives CDR1 SGHDT, CDR2 YYEEEE. CDR3 size: 16 residues. V lost 2 bases and J lost 2; bases outside the gene matches: 10. TCRdb re-derived calls from the RT-PCR reads in MiXCR, one entry per CDR3 protein. The sample lists around 490,000 distinct CDR3 sequences, 7.5% to 8.5% occurring once. Sequences were derived from PBMCs from blood, sampled less than 25 months after vaccination. The source is a man aged 50-75 years who received an inactivated influenza vaccine. The chain employs TRBV5-6 and TRBJ2-7, with 7 bases aligning to TRBD1. CDR3 loop: CASSFSWDSRTYEQYF. The CDR3 DNA reads TGTGCCAGCAGCTTTAGTTGGGACAGTCGAACCTACGAGCAGTACTTC. The full variable domain, completed using reference TRBV5-6 and TRBJ2-7, is DAGVTQSPTHLIKTRGQQVTLRCSPKSGHDTVSWYQQALGQGPQFIFQYYEEEERQRGNFPDRFSGHQFPNYSSELNVNALLLGDSALYLCASSFSWDSRTYEQYFGPGTRLTVT.